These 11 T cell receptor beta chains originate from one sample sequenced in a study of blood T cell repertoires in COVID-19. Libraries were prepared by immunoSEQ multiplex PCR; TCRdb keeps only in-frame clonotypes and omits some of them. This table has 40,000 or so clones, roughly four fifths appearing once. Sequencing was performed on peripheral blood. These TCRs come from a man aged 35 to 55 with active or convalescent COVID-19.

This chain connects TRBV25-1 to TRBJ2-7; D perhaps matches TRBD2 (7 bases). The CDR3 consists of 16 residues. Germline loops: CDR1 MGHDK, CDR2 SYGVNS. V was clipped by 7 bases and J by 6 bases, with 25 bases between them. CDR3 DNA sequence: TGTGCCAGCACTTCACCTCAAGGGGGGGATCACGGCGAGCAGTACTTC. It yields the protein CASTSPQGGDHGEQYF.

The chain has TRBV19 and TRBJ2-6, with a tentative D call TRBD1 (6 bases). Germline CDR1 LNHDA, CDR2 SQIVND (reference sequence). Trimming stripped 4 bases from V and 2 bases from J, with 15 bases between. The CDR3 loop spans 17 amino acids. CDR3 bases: TGTGCCAGTAGTAGTGACAGGACGCTACCTGGGGCCAACGTCCTGACTTTC. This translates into CASSSDRTLPGANVLTF.

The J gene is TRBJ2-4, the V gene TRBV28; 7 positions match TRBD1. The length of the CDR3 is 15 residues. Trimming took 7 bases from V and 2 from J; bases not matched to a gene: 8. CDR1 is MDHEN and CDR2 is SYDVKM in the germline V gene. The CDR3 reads CASTNWTGTKNIQYF. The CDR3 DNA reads TGTGCCAGCACCAACTGGACAGGAACCAAAAACATTCAGTACTTC.

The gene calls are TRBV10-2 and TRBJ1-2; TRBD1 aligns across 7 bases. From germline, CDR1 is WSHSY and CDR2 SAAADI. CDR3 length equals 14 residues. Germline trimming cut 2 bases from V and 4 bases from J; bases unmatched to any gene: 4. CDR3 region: CASSEAGGTYGYTF. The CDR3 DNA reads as TGCGCCAGCAGTGAGGCAGGGGGAACCTATGGCTACACCTTC.

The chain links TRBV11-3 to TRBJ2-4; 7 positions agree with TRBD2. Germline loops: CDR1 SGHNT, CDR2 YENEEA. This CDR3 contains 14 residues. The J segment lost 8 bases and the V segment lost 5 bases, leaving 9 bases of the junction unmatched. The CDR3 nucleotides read TGTGCCAGCAGCCGATCGGGGGGATCAGACATTCAGTACTTC. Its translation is CASSRSGGSDIQYF.

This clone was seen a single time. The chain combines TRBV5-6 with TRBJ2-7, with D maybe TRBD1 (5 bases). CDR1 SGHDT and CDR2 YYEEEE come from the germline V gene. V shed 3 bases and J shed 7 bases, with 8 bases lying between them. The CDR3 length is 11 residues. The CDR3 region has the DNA TGTGCCAGCAGCTCTAGGGGAGAGCAGTACTTC. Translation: CASSSRGEQYF.

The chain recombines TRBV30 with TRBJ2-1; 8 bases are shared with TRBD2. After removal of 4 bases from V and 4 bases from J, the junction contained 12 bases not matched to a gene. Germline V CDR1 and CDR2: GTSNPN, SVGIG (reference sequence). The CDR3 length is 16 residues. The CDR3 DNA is TGTGCCTGGACCCGAAGCCTAGCGGGTGTTTACAATGAGCAGTTCTTC. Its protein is CAWTRSLAGVYNEQFF.

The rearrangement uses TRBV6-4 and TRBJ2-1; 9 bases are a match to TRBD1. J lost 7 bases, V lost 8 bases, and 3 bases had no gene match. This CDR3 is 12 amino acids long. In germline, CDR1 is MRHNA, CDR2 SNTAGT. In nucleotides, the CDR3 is TGTGCCAGCGGACAGGGGTGGAATGAGCAGTTCTTC. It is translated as CASGQGWNEQFF.

CDR3 in DNA: TGTGCCAGCAGCTTAATGGGACAGGGCGATCAGCCCCAGCATTTT. Residues: CASSLMGQGDQPQHF. The chain recombines TRBV7-9 with TRBJ1-5; the match to TRBD1 covers 9 bases. The junction had 4 bases not matched to a gene; V was cut back by 2 bases and J by 5 bases. The germline V gene encodes CDR1 SEHNR and CDR2 FQNEAQ (reference sequence). This CDR3 has 15 amino acids.

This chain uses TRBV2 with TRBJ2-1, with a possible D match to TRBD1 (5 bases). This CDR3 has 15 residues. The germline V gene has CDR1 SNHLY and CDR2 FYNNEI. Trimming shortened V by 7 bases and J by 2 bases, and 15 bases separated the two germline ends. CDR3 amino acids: CASNQGRAAYNEQFF. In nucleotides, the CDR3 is TGTGCCAGCAACCAGGGTCGAGCCGCCTACAATGAGCAGTTCTTC.

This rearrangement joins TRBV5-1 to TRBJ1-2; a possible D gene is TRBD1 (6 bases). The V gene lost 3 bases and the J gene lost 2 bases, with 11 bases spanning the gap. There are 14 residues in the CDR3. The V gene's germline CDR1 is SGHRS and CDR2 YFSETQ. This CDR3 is CASSSTGTNYGYTF. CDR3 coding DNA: TGCGCCAGCAGCTCGACAGGCACCAACTATGGCTACACCTTC.